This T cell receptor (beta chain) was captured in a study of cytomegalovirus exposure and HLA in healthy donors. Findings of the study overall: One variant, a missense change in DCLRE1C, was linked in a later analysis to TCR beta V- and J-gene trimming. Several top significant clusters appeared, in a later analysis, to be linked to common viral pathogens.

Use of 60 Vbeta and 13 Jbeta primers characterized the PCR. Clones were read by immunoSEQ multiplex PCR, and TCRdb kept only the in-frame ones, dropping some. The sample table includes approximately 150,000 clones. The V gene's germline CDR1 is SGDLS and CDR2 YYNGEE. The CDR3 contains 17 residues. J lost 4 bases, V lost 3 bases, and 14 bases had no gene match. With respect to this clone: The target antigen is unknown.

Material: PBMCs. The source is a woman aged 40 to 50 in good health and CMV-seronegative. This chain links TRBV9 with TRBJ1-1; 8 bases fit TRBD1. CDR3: CASSARLQDRVGTEAFF. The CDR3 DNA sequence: TGTGCCAGCAGCGCCCGATTGCAGGACAGGGTTGGCACTGAAGCTTTCTTT. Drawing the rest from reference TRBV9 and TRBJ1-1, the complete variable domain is DSGVTQTPKHLITATGQRVTLRCSPRSGDLSVYWYQQSLDQGLQFLIQYYNGEERAKGNILERFSAQQFPDLHSELNLSSLELGDSALYFCASSARLQDRVGTEAFFGQGTRLTVV.